One sample yielded the 2 T cell receptor beta chains listed below, sequenced in a study of T cell responses to AZD1222 COVID-19 vaccine. The protocol was immunoSEQ multiplex PCR, while the TCRdb copy is restricted to in-frame clones and leaves out a portion. The sample has about 99,000 clones, approximately 93% seen once; the top ten hold around 8.4%. Material: peripheral blood, obtained 28 days after the second AZD1222 dose. These receptors were taken from an adult who received the AZD1222 COVID-19 vaccine.

This chain joins TRBV19 and TRBJ2-7; 8 nucleotides match TRBD2. Germline V gene lookup returns CDR1 LNHDA and CDR2 SQIVND (reference sequence). Trimming at V came to 1 base and at J to 0 bases, leaving 2 bases not matched to a gene. The CDR3 totals 15 residues. In nucleotides, the CDR3 is TGTGCCAGTAGTATAGTGAGCGGGGGCTCCTACGAGCAGTACTTC. Encoded protein: CASSIVSGGSYEQYF.

The chain is built from TRBV7-9 and TRBJ2-3, with D tentatively TRBD1 or TRBD2 (5 bases each). Trimming cost V 3 bases and J 6 bases, with 10 bases left between them. The germline V gene encodes CDR1 SEHNR and CDR2 FQNEAQ (reference sequence). There are 13 residues in the CDR3. The CDR3 DNA is TGTGCCAGCAGCTTTTTTGAGGGGGATACGCAGTATTTT. This sequence encodes CASSFFEGDTQYF.